One and the same sample provided the 30 T cell receptor beta chains below, sequenced in a study of blood T cell repertoires in COVID-19. Repertoires were generated with immunoSEQ multiplex PCR, while TCRdb's copy carries only in-frame clones and drops some. The sample lists around 100,000 clones, about 88% occurring once. The sequenced sample consisted of peripheral blood. These receptors originate from a man between 25 and 39 years old in a cohort sampled during active COVID-19.

The chain couples TRBV7-9 to TRBJ1-2; 7 bases match TRBD1. The germline gives CDR1 SEHNR, CDR2 FQNEAQ (reference sequence). J gave up 6 bases and V 5 bases, and 9 bases lay outside the gene matches. The CDR3 runs to 14 residues. The CDR3 protein is CASSLDEGANGYTF. The CDR3 DNA sequence: TGTGCCAGCAGCCTAGACGAGGGGGCAAATGGCTACACCTTC.

The chain is built from TRBV18 and TRBJ2-7; D is ambiguous. CDR3 length: 14 amino acids. Between the trimmed V and J ends, which lost 3 bases and 0 bases, there was a span of 9 bases. Germline V lookup: CDR1 KGHSH, CDR2 LQKENI. This chain's CDR3 is CASSPGRTSYEQYF. CDR3 DNA sequence: TGTGCCAGCTCACCGGGCCGTACCTCCTACGAGCAGTACTTC.

The genes are TRBV6-6 and TRBJ2-7; 7 bases are shared with TRBD1. In germline, CDR1 is MNHNY, CDR2 SVGAGI (reference sequence). This CDR3 is built from 13 residues. V was clipped by 5 bases and J by 7 bases; unmatched bases: 8. CDR3 region: CASSRDSTKEQYF. CDR3 DNA: TGTGCCAGCAGTAGGGACAGCACGAAGGAGCAGTACTTC.

V and J are TRBV3-1 (or the pseudogene TRBV3-2) and TRBJ1-6; D remains ambiguous. The CDR3 is made up of 14 amino acids. From germline, CDR1 is LGHDT and CDR2 YNNKEL (reference sequence). V was clipped by 6 bases and J by 13 bases, with 19 bases between them. In DNA form, the CDR3 reads TGTGCCAGCAGACGGGAGGCGGTTGAATCCCCCCTCCACTTT. Its protein is CASRREAVESPLHF.

Written as DNA, the CDR3 is TGTGCCAGCAGCCAAGATCGGGGGGCCACCTACAATGAGCAGTTCTTC. Protein sequence: CASSQDRGATYNEQFF. The chain couples TRBV3-1 (or the pseudogene TRBV3-2) to TRBJ2-1; D perhaps matches TRBD2 (7 bases). Germline V gene lookup returns CDR1 LGHDT and CDR2 YNNKEL (reference sequence). The CDR3 has 16 amino acids. V lost 0 bases and J 2 bases, leaving 11 bases between the germline ends.

The V call is TRBV30, the J call TRBJ1-2; TRBD1 agrees at 7 bases. The V gene end was trimmed by 5 bases and the J gene end by 2 bases; junction bases not matched to a gene: 20. The CDR3 runs 18 residues. Per the germline V gene, CDR1 is GTSNPN and CDR2 is SVGIG (reference sequence). CDR3 DNA sequence: TGTGCCTGGTACAACAGGGGCGATAGGTTTTCAAGCAACTATGGCTACACCTTC. Translating it yields CAWYNRGDRFSSNYGYTF.

The rearrangement links TRBV5-8 to TRBJ1-4; a possible D gene is TRBD1 (6 bases). The CDR3 contains 14 residues. Trimming shortened V by 9 bases and J by 6 bases, and 18 bases separated the two germline ends. CDR1 and CDR2 from the germline V gene are SGHTS and YDEGEE. The chain's CDR3 is CATPGGGADEKLFF. In nucleotides, the CDR3 is TGTGCCACTCCCGGGGGGGGCGCCGATGAAAAACTGTTTTTT.

A few counts support this clone. The chain couples TRBV4-1 to TRBJ1-4, with D tentatively TRBD1 (6 bases). Germline CDR1 is MGHRA and CDR2 is YSYEKL. V was clipped by 3 bases and J by 6 bases, with 11 bases between them. This CDR3 spans 14 amino acids. This CDR3 is CASSHYRDDEKLFF. The CDR3 nucleotides are TGCGCCAGCAGCCACTACAGGGATGATGAAAAACTGTTTTTT.

This chain joins TRBV5-1 and TRBJ1-1; D is unclear. The germline V gene has CDR1 SGHRS and CDR2 YFSETQ. The CDR3 loop spans 13 amino acids. V lost 2 bases to trimming and J lost 3 bases, with 8 bases between them. In DNA, the CDR3 is TGCGCCAGCAGCTTTTCTTCAGACACTGAAGCTTTCTTT. Protein sequence: CASSFSSDTEAFF. The variable domain in full, with the rest retrieved from reference TRBV5-1 and TRBJ1-1, is KAGVTQTPRYLIKTRGQQVTLSCSPISGHRSVSWYQQTPGQGLQFLFEYFSETQRNKGNFPGRFSGRQFSNSRSEMNVSTLELGDSALYLCASSFSSDTEAFFGQGTRLTVV.

This clone was seen once. The V and J genes are TRBV6-6 and TRBJ1-4; 8 positions agree with TRBD1. The V and J ends lost 6 bases and 7 bases, in that order; junction bases with no gene match: 7. Looked up from germline, CDR1 is MNHNY and CDR2 is SVGAGI (reference sequence). There are 14 residues in the CDR3. The CDR3 nucleotides are TGTGCCAGCAGGGGAGACAGGGGACGTGAAAAACTGTTTTTT. Protein: CASRGDRGREKLFF.

In this sample, this clone turned up once. The chain has TRBV7-3 and TRBJ2-5, with 7 bases fitting TRBD2. The CDR3 contains 14 residues. The ends lost 2 bases at V and 4 bases at J; junction bases unmatched: 4. The germline V gene has CDR1 SGHTA and CDR2 FQGTGA. The CDR3 DNA sequence: TGTGCCAGCAGCTTAGCGCCGGGGGGAGAGACCCAGTACTTC. Translated: CASSLAPGGETQYF.

This rearrangement joins TRBV6-4 to TRBJ2-2; a possible D gene is TRBD1 (5 bases). V dropped 0 bases and J dropped 1 base, with 9 bases sitting between them. The CDR3 covers 16 residues. Germline V CDR1 and CDR2: MRHNA, SNTAGT. CDR3 sequence reads: CASSDSSQGNTGELFF. The CDR3 nucleotides read TGTGCCAGCAGTGACTCGAGTCAGGGGAACACCGGGGAGCTGTTTTTT.

The V call is TRBV7-9, the J call TRBJ2-3; 10 nucleotides line up with TRBD2. The germline gives CDR1 SEHNR, CDR2 FQNEAQ (reference sequence). This CDR3 spans 16 amino acids. V shed 4 bases, J shed 8 bases, and the junction held 12 bases outside the gene matches. The chain's CDR3 is CASSSPGLAAAGTQYF. The CDR3, as DNA: TGTGCCAGCAGCTCGCCCGGACTAGCGGCCGCAGGTACGCAGTATTTT.

This clone was seen just once. The gene calls are TRBV14 and TRBJ2-5; TRBD2 is a possible D gene (5 bases). Trimming cost V 0 bases and J 2 bases, with 13 bases left between them. The CDR3 is 16 amino acids. Germline loops: CDR1 SGHDN, CDR2 FVKESK. DNA of the CDR3: TGTGCCAGCAGCCAAGACCGCGGGTACGGGCAAGAGACCCAGTACTTC. Translation: CASSQDRGYGQETQYF.

This chain links TRBV5-1 with TRBJ2-1; D gene uncertain. The CDR3 consists of 16 residues. The V gene lost 3 bases and the J gene lost 0 bases, with 13 bases spanning the gap. Germline values: CDR1 SGHRS, CDR2 YFSETQ. The CDR3 nucleotides are TGCGCCAGCAGCTCTGGCCAGGTGAGCTCCTACAATGAGCAGTTCTTC. It is translated as CASSSGQVSSYNEQFF.

This rearrangement joins TRBV6-5 to TRBJ2-5; TRBD2 is a possible D gene (5 bases). The CDR3 is 15 amino acids. V lost 8 bases and J 9 bases, leaving 25 bases between the germline ends. Germline CDR1 reads MNHEY; CDR2 reads SVGAGI. The chain's CDR3 is CASHLRAGPRDPQYF. The DNA for the CDR3 is TGTGCCAGCCATCTCCGAGCAGGCCCCCGGGATCCCCAGTACTTC.

This chain joins TRBV6-2 or TRBV6-3 and TRBJ2-1, with no clear D. The germline CDR1 and CDR2 sequences are MNHEY and SVGEGT. V was pared by 0 bases and J by 4 bases, with 4 bases between. CDR3 length: 13 amino acids. The CDR3 loop is CASSYSPYNEQFF. The CDR3 region has the DNA TGTGCCAGCAGTTACTCCCCGTACAATGAGCAGTTCTTC.

This rearrangement joins TRBV5-8 to TRBJ1-5; 7 bases fit TRBD1. Germline assignment: CDR1 SGHTS and CDR2 YDEGEE. V shed 4 bases, J shed 6 bases, and the junction held 7 bases outside the gene matches. The CDR3 is 14 amino acids. As DNA, the CDR3 is TGTGCCAGCAGCCCACGACAGGGCGGTCAGCCCCAGCATTTT. As protein: CASSPRQGGQPQHF.

The V gene is TRBV5-1, the J gene TRBJ1-3, with TRBD1 matching 9 bases. The CDR3 has 18 residues. The germline V gene encodes CDR1 SGHRS and CDR2 YFSETQ. Trimming took 4 bases from V and 3 from J; bases not matched to a gene: 14. The CDR3 nucleotides read TGCGCCAGCAGCCCACACAACCTGGACAGGGGTGGTGGAAACACCATATATTTT. This codes for CASSPHNLDRGGGNTIYF.

The chain links TRBV5-1 to TRBJ1-1, with D perhaps TRBD1 (6 bases). The length of the CDR3 is 14 residues. Trimming stripped 2 bases from V and 2 bases from J, with 10 bases between. Germline CDR1 is SGHRS and CDR2 is YFSETQ. The DNA for the CDR3 is TGCGCCAGCAGCTTTCAGGGGAGAAACACTGAAGCTTTCTTT. Its protein is CASSFQGRNTEAFF.

This clone was detected once. CDR3 amino acids: CASRETINRADQPQHF. CDR3 in DNA: TGTGCCAGTAGGGAAACTATTAACAGGGCCGATCAGCCCCAGCATTTT. The V gene is TRBV19, the J gene TRBJ1-5; a possible D gene is TRBD1 (6 bases). This CDR3 is 16 amino acids long. CDR1 and CDR2 from the germline V gene are LNHDA and SQIVND (reference sequence). The V gene lost 6 bases and the J gene lost 5 bases, with 20 bases spanning the gap.

The genes are TRBV7-2 and TRBJ2-3; weak D call: TRBD1 (5 bases). Germline values: CDR1 SGHTA, CDR2 FQGNSA. Deletions cut 1 base from V and 4 bases from J, with 6 bases between. This CDR3 has 13 residues. DNA of the CDR3: TGTGCCAGCAGCTTAGGGGGCGCAGATACGCAGTATTTT. Its protein is CASSLGGADTQYF.

The V call is TRBV6-6, the J call TRBJ2-5; 7 bases agree with TRBD2. The CDR3 consists of 14 residues. In germline, CDR1 is MNHNY, CDR2 SVGAGI (reference sequence). V was clipped by 11 bases and J by 2 bases; unmatched bases: 11. In DNA, the CDR3 is TGTGCCGCCGCGTCGGGGGGTAGGCAAGAGACCCAGTACTTC. Protein sequence: CAAASGGRQETQYF.

V is TRBV13 and J is TRBJ2-2, with 15 bases lining up with TRBD2. Germline values: CDR1 PRHDT, CDR2 FYEKMQ (reference sequence). This CDR3 contains 20 residues. Trimming removed 3 bases from V and 2 bases from J; junction bases left unmatched: 10. The CDR3 loop reads CASSLESGLAGGRNTGELFF. CDR3 nucleotides: TGTGCCAGCAGCTTGGAATCGGGACTAGCGGGGGGCCGTAACACCGGGGAGCTGTTTTTT.

The V gene is TRBV11-2, the J gene TRBJ1-1; TRBD1 agrees at 12 bases. CDR1 and CDR2 (germline): SGHAT, FQNNGV. The CDR3 is 14 amino acids. V was pared by 4 bases and J by 10 bases, with 7 bases of the junction left unmatched. Here the CDR3 DNA reads TGTGCCAGCAGCTCCGCCGGGACAGGGGGCGTAGCTTTCTTT. Translated: CASSSAGTGGVAFF.

V and J are TRBV2 and TRBJ2-3; a possible D gene is TRBD1 (5 bases). Germline loops: CDR1 SNHLY, CDR2 FYNNEI. The CDR3 covers 12 residues. V was shortened by 3 bases and J by 6 bases, with 7 bases between the two germline ends. The CDR3 DNA reads as TGTGCCAGCAGTGAGGGGCCCGATACGCAGTATTTT. Translation gives CASSEGPDTQYF. Full variable domain (outside the CDR3, taken from reference TRBV2 and TRBJ2-3): EPEVTQTPSHQVTQMGQEVILRCVPISNHLYFYWYRQILGQKVEFLVSFYNNEISEKSEIFDDQFSVERPDGSNFTLKIRSTKLEDSAMYFCASSEGPDTQYFGPGTRLTVL.

The chain joins TRBV12-5 to TRBJ1-2; a possible D gene is TRBD1 (5 bases). V lost 5 bases to trimming and J lost 2 bases, with 12 bases between them. CDR1 LGHNT and CDR2 FRNRAP come from the germline V gene. The CDR3 runs to 14 residues. The CDR3 sequence: CASGAGSANYGYTF. The DNA for the CDR3 is TGTGCTAGTGGTGCAGGGTCAGCAAACTATGGCTACACCTTC.

The chain links TRBV3-1 (or the pseudogene TRBV3-2) to TRBJ2-7; possible D gene TRBD1, 6 bases. The V gene's germline CDR1 is LGHDT and CDR2 YNNKEL (reference sequence). This CDR3 is 14 amino acids long. V was cut by 2 bases and J by 3 bases, with 11 bases left in between. The CDR3 here is CASSQRTELYEQYF. CDR3 DNA: TGTGCCAGCAGCCAACGGACAGAACTCTACGAGCAGTACTTC.

The rearrangement uses TRBV24-1 and TRBJ1-2; 8 bases map to TRBD1. The CDR3 covers 17 residues. The trim removed 7 bases at V and 4 bases at J, leaving 16 bases unmatched. Looked up from germline, CDR1 is KGHDR and CDR2 is SFDVKD. CDR3 amino acids: CATSPGTGILGGYGYTF. As DNA, the CDR3 is TGTGCCACCAGCCCCGGGACAGGAATCTTAGGCGGCTATGGCTACACCTTC.

The chain couples TRBV9 to TRBJ2-2; 13 bases align to TRBD2. V lost 1 base to trimming and J lost 5 bases; unmatched junction nucleotides: 14. Germline CDR1 and CDR2: SGDLS and YYNGEE. The CDR3 extends over 20 amino acids. CDR3 sequence (DNA): TGTGCCAGCAGCGTAACCTCAACTAGCGGGGGGGCCGGATATACCGGGGAGCTGTTTTTT. Its translation is CASSVTSTSGGAGYTGELFF.